The rows below give T cell receptor beta chains drawn from one sample of a study of post-analysis software for immune sequencing data. TCRdb re-analysed the PCR reads in MiXCR, keeping a single row per CDR3 protein. Here the sample spans about 770,000 distinct CDR3 sequences, roughly 50% being singletons. Sequences were obtained from blood. All receptors derive from a girl between 5 and 17 years old with multiple sclerosis. Each CDR3 is given with its conserved first and last residue. D genes are given only for firm matches. A clone size is listed for some rows: how often the clone was seen (once, few, many), or a class if it is expanded.

v_gene	abundance	j_gene	d_gene	CDR3aa	CDR3nt
TRBV5-1	-	TRBJ2-5	-	CASSLFIGGPAIVSQYF	TGCGCCAGCAGCTTGTTCATCGGGGGACCTGCGATAGTGTCCCAGTACTTC
TRBV28	-	TRBJ2-7	TRBD1	CASIGQGTYEQYF	TGTGCCAGCATTGGACAGGGCACCTACGAGCAGTACTTC
TRBV15	once	TRBJ2-3	-	CATSRPDNSATDTQYF	TGTGCCACCAGCCGGCCAGACAACTCGGCCACAGATACGCAGTATTTT
TRBV29-1	many	TRBJ2-7	-	CSVEEEDSSYEQYF	TGCAGCGTTGAAGAAGAGGATAGCTCCTACGAGCAGTACTTC
TRBV7-9	few	TRBJ2-7	-	CASSFQGWLDEQYF	TGTGCCAGCAGCTTCCAGGGGTGGCTAGACGAGCAGTACTTC
TRBV20-1	few	TRBJ2-6	-	CSARVSGANVLTF	TGCAGTGCTAGGGTATCTGGGGCCAACGTCCTGACTTTC
TRBV2	once	TRBJ2-5	-	CASSEGPSLGKETQYF	TGTGCCAGCAGTGAAGGGCCGAGCCTGGGGAAAGAGACCCAGTACTTC
TRBV12-3/TRBV12-4	few	TRBJ2-3	-	CASSLVGVEFADTQYF	TGTGCCAGCAGTTTAGTGGGGGTAGAGTTCGCAGATACGCAGTATTTT
TRBV15	-	TRBJ2-3	-	CATTRDRRLSADTQYF	TGTGCCACCACGCGCGACCGTCGACTAAGCGCAGATACGCAGTATTTT
TRBV27	-	TRBJ2-3	-	CASVQGNTDTQYF	TGTGCCAGCGTCCAGGGGAACACAGATACGCAGTATTTT
TRBV7-8	-	TRBJ2-1	-	CASRPGGGRGETYNEQFF	TGTGCCAGCAGACCAGGTGGGGGGCGGGGCGAGACCTACAATGAGCAGTTCTTC
TRBV7-9	-	TRBJ2-5	TRBD2	CASSSRTSGRALQETQYF	TGTGCCAGCAGCTCCCGGACTAGCGGGAGGGCCCTCCAGGAGACCCAGTACTTC
TRBV7-2	-	TRBJ2-7	TRBD1	CASSRDRASSYEQYF	TGTGCCAGCAGCCGGGACAGGGCTAGCTCGTACGAGCAGTACTTC
TRBV20-1	few	TRBJ2-3	-	CSARDVASTDTQYF	TGCAGTGCTAGAGATGTAGCGAGCACAGATACGCAGTATTTT
TRBV5-1	-	TRBJ2-1	-	CASSLVGAQYNEQFF	TGCGCCAGCAGCTTGGTGGGGGCCCAATACAATGAGCAGTTCTTC
TRBV3-1	few	TRBJ1-1	TRBD1	CASSQGQGAPNTEAFF	TGTGCCAGCAGCCAAGGACAGGGGGCACCGAACACTGAAGCTTTCTTT
TRBV28	few	TRBJ2-7	TRBD2	CASSIAGGPDYEQYF	TGTGCCAGCAGCATAGCGGGAGGGCCGGATTACGAGCAGTACTTC
TRBV28	-	TRBJ2-1	TRBD2	CASSLAAGVVGEQFF	TGTGCCAGCAGTTTAGCAGCGGGAGTGGTGGGTGAGCAGTTCTTC
TRBV6-5	few	TRBJ2-6	-	CASSYSNSGANVLTF	TGTGCCAGCAGTTACTCGAATTCTGGGGCCAACGTCCTGACTTTC
TRBV29-1	few	TRBJ2-1	-	CSVGAGFSNEQFF	TGCAGCGTTGGTGCGGGATTTAGTAATGAGCAGTTCTTC
TRBV7-3	few	TRBJ2-1	-	CASSNYPSLADSGNEQFF	TGTGCCAGCTCAAACTACCCCTCCCTAGCAGACAGTGGGAATGAGCAGTTCTTC
TRBV5-1	few	TRBJ2-5	TRBD2	CASSFAGELGETQYF	TGCGCCAGCAGCTTCGCGGGGGAGTTGGGAGAGACCCAGTACTTC
TRBV7-3	few	TRBJ1-2	-	CASTPKSQFYGYTF	TGTGCCAGCACCCCAAAGTCCCAGTTCTATGGCTACACCTTC
TRBV5-6	-	TRBJ2-7	TRBD1	CASGTGDEQYF	TGTGCCAGCGGGACAGGGGACGAGCAGTACTTC
TRBV27	-	TRBJ2-5	-	CASSSNWGGQPYPQETQYF	TGTGCCAGCAGCTCGAATTGGGGGGGGCAACCGTACCCCCAAGAGACCCAGTACTTC
TRBV30	few	TRBJ1-4	-	CASTDGVHREKLFF	TGTGCCTCGACTGACGGGGTCCATCGGGAAAAACTGTTTTTT
TRBV20-1	-	TRBJ2-1	-	CSARSEVNEQFF	TGCAGTGCTAGATCTGAGGTCAATGAGCAGTTCTTC
TRBV5-1	-	TRBJ1-1	-	CASSFEGQRNTEAFF	TGCGCCAGCAGCTTCGAAGGACAGAGGAACACTGAAGCTTTCTTT
TRBV24-1	-	TRBJ2-3	-	CATSAAPDTQYF	TGTGCCACCAGCGCGGCCCCGGATACGCAGTATTTT
TRBV6-1	-	TRBJ1-2	-	CASRGGANYGHTF	TGTGCCAGCCGAGGGGGGGCTAACTATGGCCACACCTTC
TRBV29-1	few	TRBJ2-5	TRBD2	CSVEGLAERETQYF	TGCAGCGTTGAAGGGCTAGCGGAGAGAGAGACCCAGTACTTC
TRBV29-1	-	TRBJ1-2	-	CSVGPEGGHHYGYTF	TGCAGCGTTGGGCCAGAAGGGGGACACCACTATGGCTACACCTTC
TRBV30	once	TRBJ2-3	-	CAWSVMGTTDTQYF	TGTGCCTGGAGTGTAATGGGCACCACAGATACGCAGTATTTT
TRBV20-1	-	TRBJ2-4	-	CSVTGSIAKNIQYF	TGCAGTGTCACTGGGTCCATAGCCAAAAACATTCAGTACTTC